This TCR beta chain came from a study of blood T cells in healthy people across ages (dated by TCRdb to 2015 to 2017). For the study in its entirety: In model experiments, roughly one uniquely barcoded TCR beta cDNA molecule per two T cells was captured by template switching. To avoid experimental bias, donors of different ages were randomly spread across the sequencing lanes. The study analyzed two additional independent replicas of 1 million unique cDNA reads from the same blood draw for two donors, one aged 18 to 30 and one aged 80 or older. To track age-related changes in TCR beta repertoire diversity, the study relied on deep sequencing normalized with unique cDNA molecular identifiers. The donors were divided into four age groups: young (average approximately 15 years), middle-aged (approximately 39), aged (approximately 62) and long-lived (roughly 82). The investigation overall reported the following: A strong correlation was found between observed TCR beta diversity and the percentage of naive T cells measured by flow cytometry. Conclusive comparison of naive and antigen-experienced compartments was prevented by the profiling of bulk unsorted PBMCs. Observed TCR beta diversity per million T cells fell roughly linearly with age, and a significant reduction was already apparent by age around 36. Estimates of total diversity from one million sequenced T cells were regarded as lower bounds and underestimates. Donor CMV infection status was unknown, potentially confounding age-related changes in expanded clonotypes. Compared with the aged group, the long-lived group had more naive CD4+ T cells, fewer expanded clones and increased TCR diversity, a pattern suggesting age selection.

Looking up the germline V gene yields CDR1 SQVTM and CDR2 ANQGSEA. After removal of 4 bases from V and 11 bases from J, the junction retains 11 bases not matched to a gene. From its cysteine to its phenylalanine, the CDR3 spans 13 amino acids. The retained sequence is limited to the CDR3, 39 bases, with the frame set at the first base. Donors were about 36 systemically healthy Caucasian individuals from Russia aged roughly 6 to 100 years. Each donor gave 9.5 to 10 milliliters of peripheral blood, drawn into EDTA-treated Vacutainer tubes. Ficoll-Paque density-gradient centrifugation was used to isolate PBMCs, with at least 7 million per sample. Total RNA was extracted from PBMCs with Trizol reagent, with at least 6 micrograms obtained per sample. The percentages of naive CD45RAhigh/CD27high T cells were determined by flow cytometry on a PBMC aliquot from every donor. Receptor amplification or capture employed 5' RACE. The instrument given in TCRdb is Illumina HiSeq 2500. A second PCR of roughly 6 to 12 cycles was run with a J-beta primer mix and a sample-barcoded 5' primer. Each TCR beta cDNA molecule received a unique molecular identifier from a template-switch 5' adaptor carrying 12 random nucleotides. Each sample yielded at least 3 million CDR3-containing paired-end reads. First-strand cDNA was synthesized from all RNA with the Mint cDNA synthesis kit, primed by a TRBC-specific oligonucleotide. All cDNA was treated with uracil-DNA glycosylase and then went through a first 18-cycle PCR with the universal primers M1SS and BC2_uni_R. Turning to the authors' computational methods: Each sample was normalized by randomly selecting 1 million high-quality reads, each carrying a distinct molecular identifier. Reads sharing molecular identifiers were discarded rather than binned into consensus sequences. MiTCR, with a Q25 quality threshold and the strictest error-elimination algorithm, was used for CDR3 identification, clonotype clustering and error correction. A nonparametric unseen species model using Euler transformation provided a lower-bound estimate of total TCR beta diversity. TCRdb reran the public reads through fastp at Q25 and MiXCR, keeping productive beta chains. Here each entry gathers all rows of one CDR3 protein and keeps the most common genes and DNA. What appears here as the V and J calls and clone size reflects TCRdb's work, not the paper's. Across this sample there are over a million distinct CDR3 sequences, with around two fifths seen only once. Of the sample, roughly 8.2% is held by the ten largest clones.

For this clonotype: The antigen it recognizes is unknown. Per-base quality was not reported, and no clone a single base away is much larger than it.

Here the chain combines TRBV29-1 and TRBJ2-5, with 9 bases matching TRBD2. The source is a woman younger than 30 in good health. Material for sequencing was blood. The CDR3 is CSVASGVYNEQYF. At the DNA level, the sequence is TGCAGCGTTGCTAGCGGGGTATACAATGAGCAGTACTTC.